These 5 T cell receptor beta chains were sequenced from one sample in a study of blood T cell repertoires in COVID-19. This table comes from immunoSEQ multiplex PCR, and its TCRdb copy is limited to in-frame clones, with some not included. The table includes 150,000 or so clones, 80% to 90% detected once. The sequenced sample consisted of peripheral blood. These receptors came from a man older than 75 with acute or convalescent COVID-19.

CDR3 nucleotide sequence: TGCAGTGCTAGTGAGACTAGCGGGATAAATGAGCAGTTCTTC. It codes for CSASETSGINEQFF. V is TRBV20-1 and J is TRBJ2-1; 11 nucleotides align to TRBD2. Losses at the gene ends were 3 bases for V and 7 bases for J; bases not matched to a gene: 5. The germline CDR1 and CDR2 sequences are DFQATT and SNEGSKA (reference sequence). The CDR3 loop spans 14 amino acids.

The chain recombines TRBV3-1 (or the pseudogene TRBV3-2) with TRBJ2-2; no definite D call. CDR3 length: 12 amino acids. CDR1 and CDR2 (germline): LGHDT, YNNKEL (reference sequence). Trimming removed 8 bases at V and 6 bases at J, with 10 bases between. The CDR3, as DNA: TGTGCCAGCGGTGAGCCCGCCGGGGAGCTGTTTTTT. Translating it yields CASGEPAGELFF.

The rearrangement uses TRBV20-1 and TRBJ1-3; 7 nucleotides match TRBD1. The V and J ends lost 3 bases and 0 bases, in that order; junction bases with no gene match: 8. This CDR3 spans 16 amino acids. CDR1 is DFQATT, CDR2 SNEGSKA, per germline (reference sequence). The CDR3 reads CSASTSGGFSGNTIYF. The CDR3 DNA follows: TGCAGTGCTAGTACGTCAGGGGGGTTCTCTGGAAACACCATATATTTT.

This clone has a single count. The V call is TRBV5-1, the J call TRBJ1-1, with 8 bases identical to TRBD1. The CDR3 is 14 amino acids. In germline, CDR1 is SGHRS, CDR2 YFSETQ. V gave up 4 bases and J gave up 2 bases; unmatched junction bases: 4. CDR3 sequence: CASSPGGLNTEAFF. In DNA form, the CDR3 reads TGCGCCAGCAGCCCAGGGGGCTTAAACACTGAAGCTTTCTTT. Looking up the rest from reference TRBV5-1 and TRBJ1-1 gives the full variable domain: KAGVTQTPRYLIKTRGQQVTLSCSPISGHRSVSWYQQTPGQGLQFLFEYFSETQRNKGNFPGRFSGRQFSNSRSEMNVSTLELGDSALYLCASSPGGLNTEAFFGQGTRLTVV.

The chain recombines TRBV7-2 with TRBJ1-5, with D possibly being TRBD1 (6 bases). The CDR3 loop spans 15 amino acids. V was shortened by 1 base and J by 0 bases, with 7 bases between the two germline ends. The germline gives CDR1 SGHTA, CDR2 FQGNSA. The CDR3 loop is CASSLGQDSNQPQHF. CDR3 in DNA: TGTGCCAGCAGCTTAGGACAGGATAGCAATCAGCCCCAGCATTTT. Full variable domain (outside the CDR3, taken from reference TRBV7-2 and TRBJ1-5): GAGVSQSPSNKVTEKGKDVELRCDPISGHTALYWYRQSLGQGLEFLIYFQGNSAPDKSGLPSDRFSAERTGGSVSTLTIQRTQQEDSAVYLCASSLGQDSNQPQHFGDGTRLSIL.